Each of the 31 T cell receptor beta chains below was sequenced from the same sample in a study of blood T cells in healthy people across ages. The second PCR ran roughly 7 to 12 cycles with a sample-barcoded 5' primer and J-beta primers. Using its own MiXCR run on the 5' RACE reads, TCRdb lists one record per CDR3 protein. The sample lists approximately 1,700,000 distinct CDR3 sequences; about 39% were seen once. The sequenced material came from blood. The receptor source for this set is a human donor in good health.

Details on this clonotype: The junction does not match germline at one end; this may be a read error. V usage is TRBV29-1 and J usage is TRBJ2-3; no reliable D call. The CDR3 loop spans 10 amino acids. Germline CDR1 SQVTM, CDR2 ANQGSEA. Written as DNA, the CDR3 is TGCTGCGTAGGCACAGATACGCAGTATTTT. Protein sequence: CCVGTDTQYF.

This clonotype showed up just a few times. The V gene is TRBV20-1, the J gene TRBJ2-1, with D unclear. The germline V gene encodes CDR1 DFQATT and CDR2 SNEGSKA (reference sequence). The V and J ends lost 2 bases and 6 bases respectively, with 2 bases between them. The CDR3 has 10 amino acids. CDR3 sequence: CSARRNEQFF. CDR3 sequence (DNA): TGCAGTGCTAGACGCAATGAGCAGTTCTTC.

The chain carries TRBV15 and TRBJ2-1; possible D gene TRBD1, 5 bases. The CDR3 extends over 15 amino acids. Germline loops: CDR1 LNHNV, CDR2 YYDKDF (reference sequence). V lost 5 bases and J lost 0, with 11 bases in between. The CDR3, as DNA: TGTGCCACCAGCGCATTTCAGGGCTCCTACAATGAGCAGTTCTTC. Its translation: CATSAFQGSYNEQFF.

CDR3 sequence: CSATPGFCEQYF. The CDR3 nucleotides are TGCAGTGCAACCCCGGGTTTCTGCGAGCAGTACTTC. The V gene is TRBV20-1, the J gene TRBJ2-7; the D is unclear. The CDR3 length is 12 residues. Trimming cost V 6 bases and J 6 bases, with 15 bases left between them. Germline values: CDR1 DFQATT, CDR2 SNEGSKA (reference sequence).

The CDR3 spells CASSSARTGNTEAFF. The CDR3 coding sequence is TGTGCCAGCAGCTCAGCTCGGACAGGGAACACTGAAGCTTTCTTT. The chain couples TRBV5-4 to TRBJ1-1; TRBD1 aligns across 7 bases. The trim removed 3 bases at V and 1 base at J, leaving 6 bases unmatched. The CDR3 totals 15 residues. The germline gives CDR1 SGHNT, CDR2 YYREEE (reference sequence).

J is TRBJ2-5 and V is TRBV20-1; 8 nucleotides align to TRBD1. Trimming removed 3 bases from V and 11 bases from J; junction bases left unmatched: 14. Germline CDR1 DFQATT, CDR2 SNEGSKA (reference sequence). There are 14 residues in the CDR3. In nucleotides, the CDR3 is TGCAGTGCTAGTTTGAGACAGGGGACCTACGAACAGTACTTC. Translation: CSASLRQGTYEQYF.

The genes are TRBV2 and TRBJ1-2; D remains unclear. Germline V CDR1 and CDR2: SNHLY, FYNNEI. The CDR3 runs to 12 residues. The ends were cut back, 7 bases at V and 1 base at J, with 7 bases in the middle. The CDR3 loop reads CASNARNYGYTF. As DNA, the CDR3 is TGTGCCAGCAACGCCCGTAACTATGGCTACACCTTC.

This clonotype has a handful of counts. This chain joins TRBV29-1 and TRBJ2-7; 8 nucleotides match TRBD1. Germline V CDR1 and CDR2: SQVTM, ANQGSEA. This CDR3 comprises 15 residues. Trimming at V came to 4 bases and at J to 4 bases, leaving 12 bases not matched to a gene. This CDR3 is CSVAGGELGSYEQYF. The CDR3 nucleotides are TGCAGCGTTGCAGGGGGCGAACTCGGTTCTTACGAGCAGTACTTC.

This clonotype was observed a handful of times. V usage is TRBV7-2 and J usage is TRBJ2-5; D gene uncertain. The CDR3 is 14 residues long. V lost 4 bases and J 0 bases, leaving 9 bases between the germline ends. The germline V gene encodes CDR1 SGHTA and CDR2 FQGNSA. The CDR3 nucleotides read TGTGCCAGCAGCTATATGGGGTACCAAGAGACCCAGTACTTC. Translation gives CASSYMGYQETQYF.

The rearrangement joins TRBV6-2 or TRBV6-3 to TRBJ2-7; no firm D call. The germline V and J ends were trimmed by 7 bases and 4 bases, with 14 bases remaining between them. From germline, CDR1 is MNHEY and CDR2 SVGEGT. This CDR3 has 13 residues. For the CDR3, the DNA is TGTGCCAGCAACCCACCCTACGGGTACGAGCAGTACTTC. It codes for CASNPPYGYEQYF.

This clonotype was found many times. Here the CDR3 DNA reads TGCAGTGCTAGAGGGACTAGCGGGGGCTACGAGCAGTACTTC. This translates into CSARGTSGGYEQYF. The chain is built from TRBV20-1 and TRBJ2-7; 13 positions match TRBD2. V dropped 1 base and J dropped 3; count of bases not matched to a gene: 0. This CDR3 has 14 residues. Germline values: CDR1 DFQATT, CDR2 SNEGSKA (reference sequence).

Written as DNA, the CDR3 is TGTGCCAGCAGTTTGCGGCCTGCGGGGGAGTTCACAGATACGCAGTATTTT. Amino acids: CASSLRPAGEFTDTQYF. The rearrangement links TRBV6-2 or TRBV6-3 to TRBJ2-3; 7 bases match TRBD2. The CDR3 extends over 17 amino acids. Germline lookup yields CDR1 MNHEY and CDR2 SVGEGT. Trimming took 4 bases from V and 2 from J; bases not matched to a gene: 12.

The V call is TRBV5-1, the J call TRBJ2-5; D possibly corresponds to TRBD2 (5 bases). The J call may be wrong; the DNA end is better matched by TRBJ2-7. CDR1 is SGHRS, CDR2 YFSETQ, per germline. The CDR3 contains 14 residues. The CDR3 loop reads CASSDTSGSDEQYF. CDR3 coding DNA: TGCGCCAGCAGCGATACTAGTGGGAGCGACGAGCAGTACTTC.

V and J are TRBV29-1 and TRBJ1-1; D is uncertain. The CDR3 spans 13 residues. Germline loops: CDR1 SQVTM, CDR2 ANQGSEA. Deletions cut 3 bases from V and 3 bases from J, with 11 bases between. CDR3: CSVETNTHTEAFF. The DNA of the CDR3 is TGCAGCGTTGAGACCAACACTCACACTGAAGCTTTCTTT.

In its sample, this clonotype was seen a few times. The chain recombines TRBV12-3 or TRBV12-4 with TRBJ1-2; TRBD1 aligns across 9 bases. The length of the CDR3 is 14 residues. Germline trimming cut 4 bases from V and 11 bases from J; bases unmatched to any gene: 11. The CDR3 sequence: CASSSFRDRDPYTF. CDR3 DNA: TGTGCCAGCAGTTCTTTCCGGGACAGGGACCCTTACACCTTC.

This clonotype was seen only a few times. The J gene is TRBJ2-3, the V gene TRBV5-1; D unclear. Trimming took off 8 bases at V and 0 bases at J, with 13 bases between the two ends. The CDR3 consists of 14 residues. Germline assignment: CDR1 SGHRS and CDR2 YFSETQ. The CDR3 nucleotides read TGCGCCAGTTTTGAATGGTATAGCACAGATACGCAGTATTTT. Its protein product is CASFEWYSTDTQYF. Full variable domain (rest looked up from reference TRBV5-1 and TRBJ2-3): KAGVTQTPRYLIKTRGQQVTLSCSPISGHRSVSWYQQTPGQGLQFLFEYFSETQRNKGNFPGRFSGRQFSNSRSEMNVSTLELGDSALYLCASFEWYSTDTQYFGPGTRLTVL.

The sample holds a few counts of this clonotype. Its ends do not fully match the called genes, so a read error is possible. The genes are TRBV11-2 and TRBJ1-2, with D unresolved. This CDR3 is 14 amino acids long. Germline V gene lookup returns CDR1 SGHAT and CDR2 FQNNGV. The CDR3 loop is CANSLLTGFYGYTF. The CDR3 DNA follows: TGTGCCAACAGCTTATTGACGGGTTTCTATGGCTACACCTTC.

V usage is TRBV29-1 and J usage is TRBJ1-1; 8 nucleotides align to TRBD1. In germline, CDR1 is SQVTM, CDR2 ANQGSEA. With 4 bases clipped from V and 3 bases from J, the junction kept 4 bases outside the gene matches. CDR3 length equals 13 residues. The CDR3 bases are TGCAGCGTTGCCGCAGGGGGCGACACTGAAGCTTTCTTT. Protein product: CSVAAGGDTEAFF.

This sequence joins TRBV7-8 and TRBJ2-1; 12 bases are a match to TRBD2. The germline V gene encodes CDR1 SGHVS and CDR2 FQNEAQ. The CDR3 consists of 16 residues. Trimming removed 4 bases from V and 8 bases from J; junction bases left unmatched: 9. The CDR3 region has the DNA TGTGCCAGCAGCTGGACTAGCGGGGAAGTCCTGTATGAGCAGTTCTTC. It codes for CASSWTSGEVLYEQFF.

This clonotype was found a few times. The rearrangement uses TRBV2 and TRBJ1-6, with D tentatively TRBD1 (5 bases). Trimming stripped 9 bases from V and 4 bases from J, with 10 bases between. The germline gives CDR1 SNHLY, CDR2 FYNNEI. The CDR3 has 13 amino acids. CDR3 amino acids: CARRQSYNSPLHF. The DNA of the CDR3 is TGTGCCAGACGACAGTCATATAATTCACCCCTCCACTTT.

The chain is built from TRBV20-1 and TRBJ2-3; D gene uncertain. CDR1 is DFQATT and CDR2 is SNEGSKA in the germline V gene (reference sequence). The CDR3 has 12 amino acids. V lost 3 bases, J lost 5 bases, and 9 bases lay in between. CDR3 region: CSASPWGDTQYF. For the CDR3, the DNA is TGCAGTGCTAGTCCATGGGGAGATACGCAGTATTTT.

The chain joins TRBV4-3 to TRBJ2-7, with 7 positions matching TRBD1. V trimming: 4 bases; J trimming: 2 bases; junction bases outside the gene matches: 11. This CDR3 comprises 16 residues. CDR1 is LGHNA, CDR2 YSLEER, per germline. CDR3 protein: CASSPLPGTETYEQYF. Written as DNA, the CDR3 is TGCGCCAGCAGCCCCCTTCCCGGGACAGAGACCTACGAGCAGTACTTC.

Written as DNA, the CDR3 is TGTGCCAGCAGCCACAAAAACCTAGCGAATACGCAGTATTTT. Translated: CASSHKNLANTQYF. V is TRBV7-2 and J is TRBJ2-3; a weak D match, TRBD2 (6 bases). CDR1 is SGHTA and CDR2 is FQGNSA in the germline V gene. The CDR3 has 14 amino acids. V gave up 5 bases and J gave up 7 bases, with 16 bases separating them.

This clonotype was recorded a few times. The chain links TRBV7-2 to TRBJ2-1; D not resolved. V was clipped by 3 bases and J by 10 bases, with 10 bases between them. The CDR3 covers 12 residues. The germline V gene has CDR1 SGHTA and CDR2 FQGNSA. In DNA form, the CDR3 reads TGTGCCAGCAGCTTGTTCCTAGTCGAGCAGTTCTTC. Translation: CASSLFLVEQFF.

This chain joins TRBV7-2 and TRBJ2-5, with 9 bases aligning to TRBD1. The CDR3 has 15 amino acids. Germline trimming cut 4 bases from V and 4 bases from J; bases unmatched to any gene: 7. Looked up from germline, CDR1 is SGHTA and CDR2 is FQGNSA. The CDR3 loop reads CASSSGTGRAETQYF. CDR3 DNA sequence: TGTGCCAGCAGCTCTGGGACAGGGAGGGCAGAGACCCAGTACTTC.

The V call is TRBV6-2 or TRBV6-3, the J call TRBJ2-1, with TRBD1 identical over 7 bases. The CDR3 is made up of 18 amino acids. Germline V gene data show CDR1 as MNHEY and CDR2 as SVGEGT. V dropped 7 bases and J dropped 10; count of bases not matched to a gene: 25. CDR3 loop: CASTTTGILGISSYEQFF. CDR3 DNA sequence: TGTGCCAGCACTACGACAGGGATACTCGGTATTAGCTCCTACGAGCAGTTCTTC.

In its sample, this clonotype was seen a few times. The chain combines TRBV20-1 with TRBJ2-7, with D perhaps matching TRBD1 (5 bases). With 3 bases removed from V and 3 bases from J, the gap between germline ends came to 9 bases. CDR1 and CDR2 (germline): DFQATT, SNEGSKA (reference sequence). The CDR3 totals 12 residues. CDR3: CSARDKNYEQYF. In DNA, the CDR3 is TGCAGTGCTAGGGACAAAAACTACGAGCAGTACTTC.

This clonotype was observed a handful of times. CDR3 amino acids: CASSQGGDGRDTEAFF. CDR3 nucleotide sequence: TGCGCCAGCAGCCAAGGAGGTGACGGTAGGGACACTGAAGCTTTCTTT. The chain employs TRBV4-1 and TRBJ1-1, with D uncertain. Germline V lookup: CDR1 MGHRA, CDR2 YSYEKL. The CDR3 runs to 16 residues. The germline V and J ends were trimmed by 1 base and 3 bases, with 15 bases remaining between them.

This clonotype was recorded a few times. The chain couples TRBV9 to TRBJ2-3, with D possibly being TRBD1 (6 bases). Germline loops: CDR1 SGDLS, CDR2 YYNGEE. Trimming removed 3 bases at V and 5 bases at J, with 13 bases between. This CDR3 has 14 residues. The CDR3 bases are TGTGCCAGCAGCGAGGGGGATGGGTTAGATACGCAGTATTTT. The encoded protein is CASSEGDGLDTQYF.

The rearrangement links TRBV12-3 or TRBV12-4 to TRBJ2-3, with TRBD2 identical over 7 bases. V dropped 2 bases and J dropped 6; count of bases not matched to a gene: 11. This CDR3 contains 16 residues. CDR3 DNA sequence: TGTGCCAGCAGTTTAAGTGTGGGACTAAGTCGTGATACGCAGTATTTT. Protein sequence: CASSLSVGLSRDTQYF.

To note about this clonotype: Germline is not matched at one junction end, which may reflect a read error. DNA of the CDR3: TGTACCAGCTCATTCCAAGAGACCCAGTACTTC. Translated: CTSSFQETQYF. The chain couples TRBV18 to TRBJ2-5; D unclear. The CDR3 totals 11 residues. Germline CDR1 and CDR2: KGHSH and LQKENI.